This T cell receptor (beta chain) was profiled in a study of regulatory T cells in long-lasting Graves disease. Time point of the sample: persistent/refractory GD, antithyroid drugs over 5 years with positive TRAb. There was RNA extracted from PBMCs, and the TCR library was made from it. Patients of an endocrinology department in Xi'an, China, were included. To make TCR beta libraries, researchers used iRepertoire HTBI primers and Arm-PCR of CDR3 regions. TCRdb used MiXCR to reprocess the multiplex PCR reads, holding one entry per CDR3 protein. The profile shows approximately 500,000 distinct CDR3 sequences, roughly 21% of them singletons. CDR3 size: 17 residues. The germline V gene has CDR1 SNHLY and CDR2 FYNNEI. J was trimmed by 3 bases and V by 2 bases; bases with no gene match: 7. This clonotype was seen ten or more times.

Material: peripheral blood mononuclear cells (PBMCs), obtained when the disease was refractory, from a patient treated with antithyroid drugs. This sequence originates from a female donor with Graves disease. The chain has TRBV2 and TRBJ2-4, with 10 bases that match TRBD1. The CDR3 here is CASSEKGTGDGKNIQYF. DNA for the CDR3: TGTGCCAGCAGTGAAAAAGGGACAGGGGACGGCAAAAACATTCAGTACTTC.